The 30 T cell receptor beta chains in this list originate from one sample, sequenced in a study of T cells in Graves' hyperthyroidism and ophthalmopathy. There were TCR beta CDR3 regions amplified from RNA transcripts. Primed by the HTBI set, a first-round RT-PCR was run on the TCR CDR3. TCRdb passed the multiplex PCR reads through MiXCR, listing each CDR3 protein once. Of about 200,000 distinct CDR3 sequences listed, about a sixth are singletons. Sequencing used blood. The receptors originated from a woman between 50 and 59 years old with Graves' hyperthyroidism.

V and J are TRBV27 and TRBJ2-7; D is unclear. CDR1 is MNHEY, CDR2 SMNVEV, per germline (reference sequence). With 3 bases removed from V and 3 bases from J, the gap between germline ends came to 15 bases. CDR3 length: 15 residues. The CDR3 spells CASSFLFARNYEQYF. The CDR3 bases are TGTGCCAGCAGTTTTTTATTTGCCAGAAACTACGAGCAGTACTTC.

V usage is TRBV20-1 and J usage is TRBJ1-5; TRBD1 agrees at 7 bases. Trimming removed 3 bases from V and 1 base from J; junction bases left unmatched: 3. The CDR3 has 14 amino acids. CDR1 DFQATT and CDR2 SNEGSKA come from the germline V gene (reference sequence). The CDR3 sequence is CSASQGGSNQPQHF. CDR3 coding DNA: TGCAGTGCTAGTCAGGGGGGGAGCAATCAGCCCCAGCATTTT.

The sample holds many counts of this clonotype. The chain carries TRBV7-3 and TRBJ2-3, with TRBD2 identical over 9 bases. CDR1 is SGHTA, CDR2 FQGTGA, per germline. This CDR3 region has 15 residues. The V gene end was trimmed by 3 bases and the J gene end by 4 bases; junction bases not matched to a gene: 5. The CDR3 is CASSLREGRADTQYF. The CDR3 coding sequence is TGTGCCAGCAGCTTGCGGGAGGGCCGTGCAGATACGCAGTATTTT.

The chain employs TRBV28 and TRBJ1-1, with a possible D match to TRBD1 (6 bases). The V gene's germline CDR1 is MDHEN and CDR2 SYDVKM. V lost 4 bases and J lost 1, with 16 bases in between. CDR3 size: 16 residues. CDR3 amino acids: CASSYPPGQRNTEAFF. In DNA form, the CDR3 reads TGTGCCAGCAGTTACCCTCCGGGACAAAGGAACACTGAAGCTTTCTTT. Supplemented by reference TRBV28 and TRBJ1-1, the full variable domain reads DVKVTQSSRYLVKRTGEKVFLECVQDMDHENMFWYRQDPGLGLRLIYFSYDVKMKEKGDIPEGYSVSREKKERFSLILESASTNQTSMYLCASSYPPGQRNTEAFFGQGTRLTVV.

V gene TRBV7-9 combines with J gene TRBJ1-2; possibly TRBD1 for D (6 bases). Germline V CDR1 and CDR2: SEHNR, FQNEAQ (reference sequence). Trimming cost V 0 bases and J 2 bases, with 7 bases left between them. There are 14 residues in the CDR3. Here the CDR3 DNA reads TGTGCCAGCAGCTTAGCGACAGGCAACTATGGCTACACCTTC. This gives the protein CASSLATGNYGYTF.

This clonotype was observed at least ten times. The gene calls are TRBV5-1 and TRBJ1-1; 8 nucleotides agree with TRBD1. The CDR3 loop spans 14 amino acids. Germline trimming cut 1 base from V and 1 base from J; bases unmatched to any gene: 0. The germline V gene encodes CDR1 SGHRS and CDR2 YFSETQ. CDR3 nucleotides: TGCGCCAGCAGCTTGACAGGGGGGAACACTGAAGCTTTCTTT. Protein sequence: CASSLTGGNTEAFF. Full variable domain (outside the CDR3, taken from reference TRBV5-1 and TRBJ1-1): KAGVTQTPRYLIKTRGQQVTLSCSPISGHRSVSWYQQTPGQGLQFLFEYFSETQRNKGNFPGRFSGRQFSNSRSEMNVSTLELGDSALYLCASSLTGGNTEAFFGQGTRLTVV.

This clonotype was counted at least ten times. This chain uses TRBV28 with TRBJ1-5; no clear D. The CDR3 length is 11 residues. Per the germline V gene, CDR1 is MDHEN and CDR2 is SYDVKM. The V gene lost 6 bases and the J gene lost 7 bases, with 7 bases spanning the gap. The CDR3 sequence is CASSLAQPQHF. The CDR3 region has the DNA TGTGCCAGCAGCCTGGCACAGCCCCAGCATTTT.

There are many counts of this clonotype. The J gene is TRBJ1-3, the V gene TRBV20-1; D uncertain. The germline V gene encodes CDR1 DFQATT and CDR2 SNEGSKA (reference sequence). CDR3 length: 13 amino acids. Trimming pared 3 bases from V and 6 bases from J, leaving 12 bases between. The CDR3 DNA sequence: TGCAGTGCTAGGTGGCAGAATTTAAACACCATATATTTT. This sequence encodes CSARWQNLNTIYF.

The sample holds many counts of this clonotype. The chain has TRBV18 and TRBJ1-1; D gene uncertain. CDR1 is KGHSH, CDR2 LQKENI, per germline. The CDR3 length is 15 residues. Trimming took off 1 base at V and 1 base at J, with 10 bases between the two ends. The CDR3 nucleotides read TGTGCCAGCTCACCACAGATGGACGGGAACACTGAAGCTTTCTTT. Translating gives CASSPQMDGNTEAFF.

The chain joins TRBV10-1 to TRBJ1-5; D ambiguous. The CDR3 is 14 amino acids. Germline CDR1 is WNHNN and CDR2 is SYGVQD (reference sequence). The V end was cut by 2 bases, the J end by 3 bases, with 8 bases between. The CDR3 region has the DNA TGCGCCAGCAGTGAGGCCGGCTACAATCAGCCCCAGCATTTT. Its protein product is CASSEAGYNQPQHF.

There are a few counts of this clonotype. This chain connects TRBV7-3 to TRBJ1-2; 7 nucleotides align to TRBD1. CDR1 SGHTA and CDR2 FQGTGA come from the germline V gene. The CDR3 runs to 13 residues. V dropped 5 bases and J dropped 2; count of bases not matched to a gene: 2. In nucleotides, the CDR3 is TGTGCCAGCAGCGAGGACAGGAACTATGGCTACACCTTC. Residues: CASSEDRNYGYTF.

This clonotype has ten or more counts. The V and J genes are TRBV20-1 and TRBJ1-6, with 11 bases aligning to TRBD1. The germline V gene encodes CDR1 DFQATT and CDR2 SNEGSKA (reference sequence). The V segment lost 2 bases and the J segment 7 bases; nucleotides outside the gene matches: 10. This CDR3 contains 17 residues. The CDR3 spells CSARPTGQGVLNSPLHF. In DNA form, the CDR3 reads TGCAGTGCTAGACCTACGGGACAGGGGGTCTTGAATTCACCCCTCCACTTT.

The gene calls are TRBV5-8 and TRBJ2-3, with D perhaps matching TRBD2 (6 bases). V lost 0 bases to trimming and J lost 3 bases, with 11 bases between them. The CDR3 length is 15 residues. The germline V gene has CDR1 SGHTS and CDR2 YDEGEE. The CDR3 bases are TGTGCCAGCAGCTTGGAAGCGCGGGGTACAGATACGCAGTATTTT. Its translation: CASSLEARGTDTQYF.

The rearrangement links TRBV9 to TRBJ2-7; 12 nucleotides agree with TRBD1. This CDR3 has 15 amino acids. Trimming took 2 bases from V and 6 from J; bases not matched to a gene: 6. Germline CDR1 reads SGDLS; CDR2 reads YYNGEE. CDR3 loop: CASSVHGTGGAEQYF. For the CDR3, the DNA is TGTGCCAGCAGCGTTCACGGGACAGGGGGCGCCGAGCAGTACTTC.

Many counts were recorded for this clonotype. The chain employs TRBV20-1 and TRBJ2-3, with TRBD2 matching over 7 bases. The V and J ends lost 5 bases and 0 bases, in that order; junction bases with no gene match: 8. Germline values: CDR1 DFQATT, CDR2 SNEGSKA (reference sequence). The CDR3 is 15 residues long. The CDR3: CSAPSRETSTDTQYF. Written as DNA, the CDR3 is TGCAGTGCTCCCTCGCGGGAGACCAGCACAGATACGCAGTATTTT.

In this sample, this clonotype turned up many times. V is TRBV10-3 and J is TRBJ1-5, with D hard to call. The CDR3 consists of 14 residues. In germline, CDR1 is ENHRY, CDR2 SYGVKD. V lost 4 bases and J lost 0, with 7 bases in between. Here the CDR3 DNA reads TGTGCCATCAGTGGCCAGGTTAGCAATCAGCCCCAGCATTTT. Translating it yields CAISGQVSNQPQHF.

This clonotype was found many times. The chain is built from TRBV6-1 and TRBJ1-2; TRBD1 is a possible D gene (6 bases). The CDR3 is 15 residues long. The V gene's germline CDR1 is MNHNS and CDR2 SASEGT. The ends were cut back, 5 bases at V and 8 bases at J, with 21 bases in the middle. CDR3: CASSLRGLGAQGYTF. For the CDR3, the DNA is TGTGCCAGCAGTCTAAGGGGTTTGGGGGCGCAAGGCTACACCTTC.

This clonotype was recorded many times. This CDR3 is CASSEETGKFLSYEQYF. The CDR3 DNA is TGTGCCAGCAGTGAGGAGACAGGCAAATTTCTATCCTACGAGCAGTACTTC. The chain uses TRBV2 and TRBJ2-7; perhaps TRBD1 as D (6 bases). In germline, CDR1 is SNHLY, CDR2 FYNNEI. V shed 3 bases and J shed 1 base, with 19 bases lying between them. The CDR3 spans 17 residues.

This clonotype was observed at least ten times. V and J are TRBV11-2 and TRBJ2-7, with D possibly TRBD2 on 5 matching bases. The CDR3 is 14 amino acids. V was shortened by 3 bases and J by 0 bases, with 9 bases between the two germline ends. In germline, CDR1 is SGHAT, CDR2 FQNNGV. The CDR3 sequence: CASSFRGSSYEQYF. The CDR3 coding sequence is TGTGCCAGCAGCTTTCGGGGTAGCTCCTACGAGCAGTACTTC.

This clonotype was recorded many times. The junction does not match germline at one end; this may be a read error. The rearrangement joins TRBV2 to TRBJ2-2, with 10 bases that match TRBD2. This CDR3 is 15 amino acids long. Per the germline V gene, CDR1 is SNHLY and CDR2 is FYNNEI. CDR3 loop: CASVLAGVGAGKLFF. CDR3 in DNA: TGTGCCAGTGTTCTAGCGGGAGTTGGGGCCGGGAAGCTGTTTTTT.

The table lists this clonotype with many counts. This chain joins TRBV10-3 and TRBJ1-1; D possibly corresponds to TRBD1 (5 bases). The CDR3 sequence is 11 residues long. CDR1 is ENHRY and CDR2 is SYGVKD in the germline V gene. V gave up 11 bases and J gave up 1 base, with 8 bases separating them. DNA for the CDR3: TGTGCCGGCGGACAGAACACTGAAGCTTTCTTT. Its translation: CAGGQNTEAFF.

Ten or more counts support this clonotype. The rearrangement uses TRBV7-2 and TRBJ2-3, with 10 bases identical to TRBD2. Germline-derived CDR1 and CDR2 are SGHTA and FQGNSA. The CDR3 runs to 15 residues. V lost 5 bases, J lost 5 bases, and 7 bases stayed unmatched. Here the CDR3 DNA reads TGTGCCAGCAGCCCGAGCGGGAGGGCCTTAGATACGCAGTATTTT. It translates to CASSPSGRALDTQYF.

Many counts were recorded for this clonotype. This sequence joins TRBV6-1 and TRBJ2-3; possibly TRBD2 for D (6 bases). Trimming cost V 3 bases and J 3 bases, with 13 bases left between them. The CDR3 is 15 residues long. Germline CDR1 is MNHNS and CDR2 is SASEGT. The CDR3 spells CASSDPLAMTDTQYF. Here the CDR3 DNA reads TGTGCCAGCAGTGACCCACTAGCTATGACAGATACGCAGTATTTT.

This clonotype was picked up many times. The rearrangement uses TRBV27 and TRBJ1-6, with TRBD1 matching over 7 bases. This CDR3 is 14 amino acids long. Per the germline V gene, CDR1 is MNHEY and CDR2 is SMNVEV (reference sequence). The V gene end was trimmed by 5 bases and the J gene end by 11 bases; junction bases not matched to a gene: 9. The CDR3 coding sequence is TGTGCCAGCAGTCTCCGGGACAGCGGGGCACCCCTCCACTTT. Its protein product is CASSLRDSGAPLHF.

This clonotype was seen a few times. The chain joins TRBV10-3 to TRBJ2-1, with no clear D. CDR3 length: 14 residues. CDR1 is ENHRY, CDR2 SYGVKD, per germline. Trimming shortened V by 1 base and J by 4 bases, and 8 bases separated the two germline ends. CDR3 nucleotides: TGTGCCATCAGTGAGTGGGAAGGTTACAATGAGCAGTTCTTC. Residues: CAISEWEGYNEQFF.

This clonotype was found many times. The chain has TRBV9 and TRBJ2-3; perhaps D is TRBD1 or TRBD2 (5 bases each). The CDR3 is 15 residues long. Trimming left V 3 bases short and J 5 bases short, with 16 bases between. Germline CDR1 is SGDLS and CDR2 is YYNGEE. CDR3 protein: CASSGDEGVRDTQYF. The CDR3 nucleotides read TGTGCCAGCAGCGGGGACGAGGGAGTCCGAGATACGCAGTATTTT.

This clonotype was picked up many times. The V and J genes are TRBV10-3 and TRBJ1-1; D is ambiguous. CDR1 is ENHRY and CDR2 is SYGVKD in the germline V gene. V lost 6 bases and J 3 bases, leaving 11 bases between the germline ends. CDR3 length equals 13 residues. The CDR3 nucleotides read TGTGCCATCAGCCACAGTGGTGACACTGAAGCTTTCTTT. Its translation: CAISHSGDTEAFF.

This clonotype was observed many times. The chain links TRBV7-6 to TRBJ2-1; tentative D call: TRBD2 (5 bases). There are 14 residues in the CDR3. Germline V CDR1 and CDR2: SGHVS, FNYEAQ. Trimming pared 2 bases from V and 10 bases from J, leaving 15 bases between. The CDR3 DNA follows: TGTGCCAGCAGCTTAAGGCGAGGGCCGGAAGAGCAGTTCTTC. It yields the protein CASSLRRGPEEQFF.

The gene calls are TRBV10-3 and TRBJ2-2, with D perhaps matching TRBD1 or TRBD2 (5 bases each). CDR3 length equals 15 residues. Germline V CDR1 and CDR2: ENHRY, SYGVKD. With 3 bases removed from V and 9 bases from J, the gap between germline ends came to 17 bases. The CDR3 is CAISDTGTKPRELFF. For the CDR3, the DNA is TGTGCCATCAGTGATACCGGGACCAAACCCAGGGAGCTGTTTTTT.

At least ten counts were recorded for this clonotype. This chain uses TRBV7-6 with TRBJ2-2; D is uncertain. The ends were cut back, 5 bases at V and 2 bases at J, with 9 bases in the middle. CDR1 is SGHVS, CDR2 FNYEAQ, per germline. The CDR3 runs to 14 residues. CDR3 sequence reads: CASSKRTNTGELFF. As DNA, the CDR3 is TGTGCCAGCAGCAAAAGGACCAACACCGGGGAGCTGTTTTTT. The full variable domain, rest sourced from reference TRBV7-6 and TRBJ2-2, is GAGVSQSPRYKVTKRGQDVALRCDPISGHVSLYWYRQALGQGPEFLTYFNYEAQQDKSGLPNDRFSAERPEGSISTLTIQRTEQRDSAMYRCASSKRTNTGELFFGEGSRLTVL.